One and the same sample provided the 15 T cell receptor beta chains below, sequenced in a study of breast tumors, draining lymph nodes, adjacent tissues. Using its own MiXCR run on the multiplex PCR reads, TCRdb lists one record per CDR3 protein. The data show some 22,000 distinct CDR3 sequences, 60% to 70% seen once. Sequencing was performed on tumor-adjacent breast tissue. These receptors all come from a female donor with breast cancer. Some clones in this sample may be carry-over from other donors' samples.

CDR3 sequence: CSARDLRRQGASTDTQYF. CDR3 sequence (DNA): TGCAGTGCTAGAGATCTCAGACGACAGGGGGCGAGCACAGATACGCAGTATTTT. This chain uses TRBV20-1 with TRBJ2-3; 10 nucleotides line up with TRBD1. The CDR3 runs to 18 residues. The germline gives CDR1 DFQATT, CDR2 SNEGSKA (reference sequence). Trimming at V came to 0 bases and at J to 0 bases, leaving 9 bases not matched to a gene.

The chain carries TRBV2 and TRBJ2-7; 9 bases map to TRBD2. This CDR3 is 17 amino acids long. After removal of 7 bases from V and 1 base from J, the junction contained 14 bases not matched to a gene. Germline V gene lookup returns CDR1 SNHLY and CDR2 FYNNEI. CDR3: CASILTSSGLASYEQYF. DNA of the CDR3: TGTGCCAGCATATTGACGTCGTCCGGACTAGCGTCCTACGAGCAGTACTTC.

This clonotype was observed a handful of times. The chain has TRBV7-9 and TRBJ1-2; D remains unclear. Trimming removed 6 bases from V and 8 bases from J, with 19 bases in between. Germline CDR1 is SEHNR and CDR2 is FQNEAQ (reference sequence). This CDR3 region has 14 residues. DNA of the CDR3: TGTGCCAGCAGTTCTTCCAACCCGGAGGACGGCTACACCTTC. It is translated as CASSSSNPEDGYTF.

The rearrangement uses TRBV5-1 and TRBJ2-5; D might be TRBD1 (6 bases). Germline V gene lookup returns CDR1 SGHRS and CDR2 YFSETQ. This CDR3 region has 14 residues. V dropped 0 bases and J dropped 4 bases, with 10 bases sitting between them. For the CDR3, the DNA is TGCGCCAGCAGCTTGGTTCTAGGGGGAGAGACCCAGTACTTC. Protein: CASSLVLGGETQYF.

V gene TRBV6-4 combines with J gene TRBJ2-3; 12 bases map to TRBD2. V lost 10 bases to trimming and J lost 8 bases; unmatched junction nucleotides: 10. The germline V gene has CDR1 MRHNA and CDR2 SNTAGT. The CDR3 totals 14 residues. This chain's CDR3 is CATRTSGTGGTQYF. CDR3 coding DNA: TGTGCCACCAGGACTAGCGGGACCGGCGGTACGCAGTATTTT.

This rearrangement joins TRBV11-3 to TRBJ2-1; TRBD2 agrees at 12 bases. The length of the CDR3 is 16 residues. CDR1 and CDR2 (germline): SGHNT, YENEEA. The trim removed 1 base at V and 3 bases at J, leaving 1 base unmatched. DNA of the CDR3: TGTGCCAGCAGCTTAGGGACTAGCGGGGTCTACAATGAGCAGTTCTTC. Protein: CASSLGTSGVYNEQFF.

This sequence joins TRBV5-1 and TRBJ2-5; perhaps TRBD1 as D (5 bases). The V gene lost 0 bases and the J gene lost 5 bases, with 11 bases spanning the gap. This CDR3 comprises 14 residues. Germline assignment: CDR1 SGHRS and CDR2 YFSETQ. This CDR3 is CASSLGVPGETQYF. CDR3 nucleotide sequence: TGCGCCAGCAGCTTGGGTGTGCCAGGGGAGACCCAGTACTTC.

This clonotype has at least ten counts. The J gene is TRBJ2-1, the V gene TRBV20-1, with TRBD2 identical over 7 bases. Trimming at V came to 6 bases and at J to 6 bases, leaving 14 bases not matched to a gene. The CDR3 contains 15 residues. Germline CDR1 and CDR2: DFQATT and SNEGSKA (reference sequence). The CDR3, as DNA: TGCAGTGCCCCCGGGCCACTAGCGAGCACCAATGAGCAGTTCTTC. Protein sequence: CSAPGPLASTNEQFF.

There are many counts of this clonotype. This rearrangement joins TRBV4-1 to TRBJ2-7, with D unclear. The CDR3 sequence is 14 residues long. Germline V CDR1 and CDR2: MGHRA, YSYEKL. The germline V and J ends were trimmed by 4 bases and 6 bases, with 16 bases remaining between them. The CDR3 spells CASSPGMDPLEQYF. CDR3 sequence (DNA): TGCGCCAGCAGCCCGGGCATGGATCCCCTCGAGCAGTACTTC.

This sequence joins TRBV7-6 and TRBJ2-7, with D maybe TRBD2 (5 bases). Germline CDR1 is SGHVS and CDR2 is FNYEAQ. V was cut by 1 base and J by 7 bases, with 14 bases left in between. The CDR3 is made up of 14 amino acids. CDR3 coding DNA: TGTGCCAGCAGCTTAGAAGGACTTTCCATGGAGCAGTACTTC. Its translation: CASSLEGLSMEQYF.

CDR3 DNA sequence: TGTGCCAGCAGCTTACGTCAGGCCGACAGAAGGCATAGTAACACTTTCACAGATACGCAGTATTTT. The encoded protein is CASSLRQADRRHSNTFTDTQYF. The chain has TRBV7-8 and TRBJ2-3, with D tentatively TRBD1 (5 bases). Germline values: CDR1 SGHVS, CDR2 FQNEAQ. The V and J ends lost 2 bases and 2 bases respectively, with 32 bases between them. CDR3 size: 22 residues.

V and J are TRBV24-1 and TRBJ2-1, with 10 bases matching TRBD2. CDR1 and CDR2 (germline): KGHDR, SFDVKD. Unmatched junction bases numbered 11, after V lost 4 bases and J lost 3 bases. This CDR3 region has 18 residues. In DNA form, the CDR3 reads TGTGCCACCAGTGACCCAATCGCAACTAGCGGGAACTACAATGAGCAGTTCTTC. It translates to CATSDPIATSGNYNEQFF.

This clonotype was counted ten times or more. This chain connects TRBV5-1 to TRBJ2-1; TRBD1 might be the D (6 bases). CDR1 and CDR2 (germline): SGHRS, YFSETQ. The length of the CDR3 is 15 residues. Trimming removed 4 bases at V and 7 bases at J, with 18 bases between. CDR3 sequence (DNA): TGCGCCAGCAGCCTTATGACGACAGGAACAAATGAGCAGTTCTTC. It specifies CASSLMTTGTNEQFF. The whole variable domain, remainder taken from reference TRBV5-1 and TRBJ2-1, is KAGVTQTPRYLIKTRGQQVTLSCSPISGHRSVSWYQQTPGQGLQFLFEYFSETQRNKGNFPGRFSGRQFSNSRSEMNVSTLELGDSALYLCASSLMTTGTNEQFFGPGTRLTVL.

The chain joins TRBV18 to TRBJ2-3; D unresolved. This CDR3 has 13 residues. CDR1 and CDR2 (germline): KGHSH, LQKENI. V was trimmed by 0 bases and J by 4 bases, leaving 5 bases between them. CDR3 sequence: CASSPPVADTQYF. The CDR3 bases are TGTGCCAGCTCACCACCGGTGGCAGATACGCAGTATTTT.

This clonotype was found a few times. Here the CDR3 reads CASSLERGGELFF. DNA of the CDR3: TGTGCCAGCAGCTTGGAACGGGGGGGGGAGCTGTTTTTT. This rearrangement joins TRBV5-4 to TRBJ2-2; tentatively, D is TRBD2 (6 bases). The CDR3 sequence is 13 residues long. Between the trimmed V and J ends, which lost 0 bases and 8 bases, there was a span of 8 bases. The germline gives CDR1 SGHNT, CDR2 YYREEE (reference sequence).